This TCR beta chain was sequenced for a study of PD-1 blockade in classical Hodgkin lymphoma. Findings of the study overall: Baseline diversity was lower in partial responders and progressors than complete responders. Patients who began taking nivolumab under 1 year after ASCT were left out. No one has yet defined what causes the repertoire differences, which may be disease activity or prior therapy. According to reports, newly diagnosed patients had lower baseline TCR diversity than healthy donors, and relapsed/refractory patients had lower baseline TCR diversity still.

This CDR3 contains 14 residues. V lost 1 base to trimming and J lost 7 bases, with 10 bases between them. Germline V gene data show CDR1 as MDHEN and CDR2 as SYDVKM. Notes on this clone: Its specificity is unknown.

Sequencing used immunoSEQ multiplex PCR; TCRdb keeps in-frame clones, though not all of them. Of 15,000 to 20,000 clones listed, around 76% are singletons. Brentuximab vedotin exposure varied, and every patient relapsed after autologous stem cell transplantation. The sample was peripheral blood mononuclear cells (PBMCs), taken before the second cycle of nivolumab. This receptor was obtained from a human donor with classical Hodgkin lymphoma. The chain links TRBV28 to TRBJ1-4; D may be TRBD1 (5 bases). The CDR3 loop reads CASSLSGRGEKLFF. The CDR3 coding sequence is TGTGCCAGCAGTTTATCCGGGAGGGGTGAAAAACTGTTTTTT.